Reported below is one TCR beta chain. V lost 3 bases and J 10 bases, leaving 7 bases between the germline ends. The CDR3 length is 12 residues. Germline lookup yields CDR1 ENHRY and CDR2 SYGVKD. Sequencing was performed with immunoSEQ multiplex PCR; in TCRdb, only in-frame clones are kept and a portion is missing. The table includes about 320,000 clones, 80% to 90% detected once. The data originate from a study of blood T cell repertoires in COVID-19. The V call is TRBV10-3, the J call TRBJ1-6, with D possibly being TRBD1 (6 bases). The sequencing input was peripheral blood. The receptor's source is a man in his late teens or twenties who had recovered from COVID-19. The CDR3: CAISDGGSPLHF. The CDR3 nucleotides are TGTGCCATCAGTGATGGGGGCTCACCCCTCCACTTT.